These 19 T cell receptor beta chains share one sample of origin, sequenced in a study of early T cells in non-severe SARS-CoV-2 infection. TCRdb independently ran MiXCR on the 5' RACE reads; one entry per CDR3 protein. Of over 85,000 distinct CDR3 sequences in the sample, around an eighth were seen once. The specimen was whole blood, collected at baseline. The origin of the receptors is an adult who was a healthcare worker with PCR-confirmed SARS-CoV-2 infection or an uninfected control (not recorded which).

This clonotype was seen only a few times. The V and J genes are TRBV3-1 and TRBJ1-1; weak D call: TRBD1 (5 bases). CDR3 length: 14 residues. V was trimmed by 1 base and J by 5 bases, leaving 11 bases between them. Germline V lookup: CDR1 LGHDT, CDR2 YNNKEL (reference sequence). This chain's CDR3 is CASSQVDRGTEAFF. The CDR3 DNA sequence: TGTGCCAGCAGCCAAGTCGATAGGGGAACTGAAGCTTTCTTT.

This clonotype was found many times. This chain links TRBV11-2 with TRBJ2-7, with unresolved D. Germline V lookup: CDR1 SGHAT, CDR2 FQNNGV. V lost 1 base and J 1 base, leaving 11 bases between the germline ends. This CDR3 has 15 residues. The CDR3 protein is CASSLGRPPSYEQYF. CDR3 DNA: TGTGCCAGCAGCTTAGGCCGTCCTCCGTCCTACGAGCAGTACTTC.

V usage is TRBV6-5 and J usage is TRBJ2-1, with 9 positions matching TRBD2. Trimming took 2 bases from V and 7 from J; bases not matched to a gene: 6. Per the germline V gene, CDR1 is MNHEY and CDR2 is SVGAGI. The length of the CDR3 is 15 residues. CDR3 sequence reads: CASSYTSGFSNEQFF. CDR3 DNA sequence: TGTGCCAGCAGTTACACTAGCGGGTTTTCGAATGAGCAGTTCTTC.

This sequence joins TRBV28 and TRBJ2-3; D not certain. The germline V and J ends were trimmed by 7 bases and 5 bases, with 10 bases remaining between them. The germline CDR1 and CDR2 sequences are MDHEN and SYDVKM. This CDR3 is built from 12 residues. Here the CDR3 DNA reads TGTGCCAGCACCCCCTCCGGAGATACGCAGTATTTT. Protein product: CASTPSGDTQYF.

V usage is TRBV20-1 and J usage is TRBJ1-5, with a weak D call TRBD1 (5 bases). The CDR3 has 15 amino acids. Trimming cost V 3 bases and J 5 bases, with 17 bases left between them. Germline-derived CDR1 and CDR2 are DFQATT and SNEGSKA (reference sequence). Written as DNA, the CDR3 is TGCAGTGCTAGTTCTGGACACCCTGAGGATCAGCCCCAGCATTTT. This gives the protein CSASSGHPEDQPQHF.

This clonotype was counted a few times. The rearrangement links TRBV12-3 or TRBV12-4 to TRBJ2-1, with 12 nucleotides matching TRBD1. J lost 7 bases, V lost 6 bases, and 13 bases had no gene match. The CDR3 covers 17 residues. CDR3 bases: TGTGCCAGCAGACTCAATCTAGGGACAGGGGGCCATAATGAGCAGTTCTTC. It is translated as CASRLNLGTGGHNEQFF.

Only a few counts were recorded for this clonotype. V usage is TRBV24-1 and J usage is TRBJ1-1; D unresolved. The CDR3 is 11 residues long. Trimming shortened V by 4 bases and J by 10 bases, and 9 bases separated the two germline ends. Germline V CDR1 and CDR2: KGHDR, SFDVKD. CDR3 bases: TGTGCCACCAGTGACGGTATAATAGCTTTCTTT. It yields the protein CATSDGIIAFF.

The sample holds a few counts of this clonotype. The CDR3 loop is CSVVLNTEAFF. As DNA, the CDR3 is TGCAGCGTTGTGCTGAACACTGAAGCTTTCTTT. The chain is built from TRBV29-1 and TRBJ1-1; D call uncertain. CDR1 and CDR2 from the germline V gene are SQVTM and ANQGSEA. The V gene lost 4 bases and the J gene lost 0 bases, with 3 bases spanning the gap. The CDR3 is made up of 11 amino acids.

The chain recombines TRBV6-5 with TRBJ2-1, with a weak D call TRBD1 (6 bases). Germline-derived CDR1 and CDR2 are MNHEY and SVGAGI. The V end lost 8 bases, the J end lost 9 bases, and 26 bases lay between the germline ends. The CDR3 loop spans 16 amino acids. CDR3 nucleotides: TGTGCCAGCGCTTTACCCGGCAGGGGCAGCCTTAGTGAGCAGTTCTTC. It encodes CASALPGRGSLSEQFF.

The table lists this clonotype with a few counts. The J gene is TRBJ2-5, the V gene TRBV18; 12 positions match TRBD1. After removal of 2 bases from V and 5 bases from J, the junction contained 6 bases not matched to a gene. Germline assignment: CDR1 KGHSH and CDR2 LQKENI. This CDR3 region has 16 residues. CDR3 bases: TGTGCCAGCTCACCATCCGGGACAGGGGGCCGGGAGACCCAGTACTTC. Translating gives CASSPSGTGGRETQYF.

Comments on this clonotype: A much larger clone sits a single nucleotide away, making a read error possible. The gene calls are TRBV5-1 and TRBJ1-6, with no clear D. The germline V gene has CDR1 SGHRS and CDR2 YFSETQ. The CDR3 length is 16 residues. The DNA of the CDR3 is TGCGCCAGCAGCTTGGCAGGCGCGGTGATGCACTCACCCCTCCGCTTT. Amino acid sequence: CASSLAGAVMHSPLRF.

This clonotype turned up a few times. This sequence joins TRBV14 and TRBJ2-1, with no clear D. V lost 3 bases and J 7 bases, leaving 13 bases between the germline ends. The CDR3 extends over 14 amino acids. Germline V gene sequence: CDR1 SGHDN, CDR2 FVKESK. CDR3 coding DNA: TGTGCCAGCAGCCACCCCTATTTGCGGAATGAGCAGTTCTTC. Amino acids: CASSHPYLRNEQFF. Full variable domain (rest looked up from reference TRBV14 and TRBJ2-1): EAGVTQFPSHSVIEKGQTVTLRCDPISGHDNLYWYRRVMGKEIKFLLHFVKESKQDESGMPNNRFLAERTGGTYSTLKVQPAELEDSGVYFCASSHPYLRNEQFFGPGTRLTVL.

This clonotype was seen a handful of times. The chain has TRBV20-1 and TRBJ2-3; 13 bases line up with TRBD2. J gave up 5 bases and V 2 bases, and 4 bases lay outside the gene matches. The CDR3 is made up of 15 amino acids. Germline V lookup: CDR1 DFQATT, CDR2 SNEGSKA (reference sequence). The CDR3 loop is CSARRGLAGVDTQYF. In DNA, the CDR3 is TGCAGTGCTAGACGAGGACTAGCGGGGGTAGATACGCAGTATTTT.

This clonotype was seen at least ten times. V is TRBV19 and J is TRBJ2-2; unclear D gene. The CDR3 sequence is 12 residues long. Germline V lookup: CDR1 LNHDA, CDR2 SQIVND (reference sequence). Trimming took 3 bases from V and 5 from J, leaving 4 bases between them. CDR3 in DNA: TGTGCCAGTAGTATTGAGACCGGGGAGCTGTTTTTT. Amino acids: CASSIETGELFF.

There are a few counts of this clonotype. The chain is built from TRBV19 and TRBJ1-2; D gene unclear. This CDR3 has 14 amino acids. The V gene's germline CDR1 is LNHDA and CDR2 SQIVND (reference sequence). Trimming left V 0 bases short and J 5 bases short, with 10 bases between. DNA for the CDR3: TGTGCCAGTAGTATAGAACGCTCGAGGTATGGCTACACCTTC. Translation: CASSIERSRYGYTF. Full variable domain (outside the CDR3, taken from reference TRBV19 and TRBJ1-2): DGGITQSPKYLFRKEGQNVTLSCEQNLNHDAMYWYRQDPGQGLRLIYYSQIVNDFQKGDIAEGYSVSREKKESFPLTVTSAQKNPTAFYLCASSIERSRYGYTFGSGTRLTVV.

This clonotype occurred many times. The chain joins TRBV24-1 to TRBJ2-1; 7 bases are a match to TRBD1. Per the germline V gene, CDR1 is KGHDR and CDR2 is SFDVKD. The J segment lost 5 bases and the V segment lost 4 bases, leaving 10 bases of the junction unmatched. This CDR3 has 16 residues. CDR3 amino acids: CATSDPGTEGHNEQFF. The CDR3 bases are TGTGCCACCAGTGACCCTGGGACAGAGGGACACAATGAGCAGTTCTTC.

CDR3 protein: CASTDAGPLQETQFF. For the CDR3, the DNA is TGTGCCAGCACCGACGCCGGGCCCCTCCAAGAGACCCAGTTCTTC. The chain carries TRBV2 and TRBJ2-5, with D hard to call. The closer fit of TRBJ2-1 to the DNA end suggests the J call may be wrong. CDR3 length: 15 amino acids. CDR1 is SNHLY and CDR2 is FYNNEI in the germline V gene.

The rearrangement uses TRBV6-1 and TRBJ2-4; TRBD1 matches 7 bases. The germline V gene has CDR1 MNHNS and CDR2 SASEGT. This CDR3 contains 16 residues. V trimming: 7 bases; J trimming: 9 bases; junction bases outside the gene matches: 18. The CDR3 spells CASTSQGDTFPPIQYF. CDR3 DNA sequence: TGTGCCAGCACCTCCCAGGGGGACACTTTCCCCCCCATTCAGTACTTC.

This clonotype has only a few counts. The J gene is TRBJ2-2, the V gene TRBV5-5; 9 bases align to TRBD1. The V segment lost 0 bases and the J segment 8 bases; nucleotides outside the gene matches: 11. CDR1 is SGHKS and CDR2 is YYEKEE in the germline V gene (reference sequence). This CDR3 is 17 amino acids long. CDR3 loop: CASSLAGTGLSYGELFF. CDR3 bases: TGTGCCAGCAGCTTGGCCGGGACAGGGTTGTCATATGGGGAGCTGTTTTTT. Combining the CDR3 with reference TRBV5-5 and TRBJ2-2 gives the whole variable domain DAGVTQSPTHLIKTRGQQVTLRCSPISGHKSVSWYQQVLGQGPQFIFQYYEKEERGRGNFPDRFSARQFPNYSSELNVNALLLGDSALYLCASSLAGTGLSYGELFFGEGSRLTVL.